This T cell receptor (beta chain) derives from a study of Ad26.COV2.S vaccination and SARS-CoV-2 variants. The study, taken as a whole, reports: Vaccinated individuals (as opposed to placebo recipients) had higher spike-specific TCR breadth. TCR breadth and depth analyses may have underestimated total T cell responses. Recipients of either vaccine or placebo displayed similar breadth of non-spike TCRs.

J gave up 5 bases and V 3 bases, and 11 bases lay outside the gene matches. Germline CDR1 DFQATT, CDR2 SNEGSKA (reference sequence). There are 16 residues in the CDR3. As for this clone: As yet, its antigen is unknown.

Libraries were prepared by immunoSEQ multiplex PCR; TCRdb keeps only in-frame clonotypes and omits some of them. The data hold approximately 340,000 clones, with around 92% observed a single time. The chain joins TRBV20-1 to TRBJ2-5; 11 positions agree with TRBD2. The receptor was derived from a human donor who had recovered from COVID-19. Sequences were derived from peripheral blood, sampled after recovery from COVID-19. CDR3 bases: TGCAGTGCTAGTCCGGCTAGCGGGGGGTTGATCGAGACCCAGTACTTC. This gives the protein CSASPASGGLIETQYF.